Sequencing of this TCR beta chain was carried out in a study of CD8 T cells in ankylosing spondylitis. A single record per CDR3 protein comes from TCRdb applying MiXCR to the 5' RACE reads. Of approximately 250,000 distinct CDR3 sequences listed, 20% to 30% are singletons. Notes on this clonotype: Its antigen is unidentified.

Broader study findings: Disease-associated clonotypes exhibited CD8+ identity and were relatively infrequent in peripheral blood. A TCR beta motif made of 7 to 9 highly homologous variants seemed typical of ankylosing spondylitis blood.

V lost 0 bases to trimming and J lost 2 bases, with 11 bases between them. The CDR3 runs 15 residues. CDR1 is DFQATT and CDR2 is SNEGSKA in the germline V gene (reference sequence). The chain is built from TRBV20-1 and TRBJ1-3; D is uncertain. Material: blood, either unsorted or a sorted T cell fraction (not recorded which). The source is a male donor with ankylosing spondylitis or in good health (not recorded which). DNA of the CDR3: TGCAGTGCTAGAGATTCCTCTGCCACTGGAAACACCATATATTTT. This sequence encodes CSARDSSATGNTIYF.